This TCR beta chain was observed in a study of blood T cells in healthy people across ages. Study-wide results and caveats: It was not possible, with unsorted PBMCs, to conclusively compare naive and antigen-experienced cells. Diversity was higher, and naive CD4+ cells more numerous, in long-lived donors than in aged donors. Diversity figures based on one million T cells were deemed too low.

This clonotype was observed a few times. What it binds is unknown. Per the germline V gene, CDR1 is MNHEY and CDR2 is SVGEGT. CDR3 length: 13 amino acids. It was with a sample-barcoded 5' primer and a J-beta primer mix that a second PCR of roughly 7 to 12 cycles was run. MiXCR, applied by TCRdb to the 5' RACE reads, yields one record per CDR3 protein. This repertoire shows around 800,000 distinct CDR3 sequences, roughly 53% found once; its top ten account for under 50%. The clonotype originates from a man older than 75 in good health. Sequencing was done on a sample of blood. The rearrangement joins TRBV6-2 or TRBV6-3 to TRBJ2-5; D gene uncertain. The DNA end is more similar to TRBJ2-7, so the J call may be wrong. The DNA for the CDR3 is TGTGCCAGCAGGTTTGCGGCGAAGGGCGAGCAGTACTTC. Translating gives CASRFAAKGEQYF.